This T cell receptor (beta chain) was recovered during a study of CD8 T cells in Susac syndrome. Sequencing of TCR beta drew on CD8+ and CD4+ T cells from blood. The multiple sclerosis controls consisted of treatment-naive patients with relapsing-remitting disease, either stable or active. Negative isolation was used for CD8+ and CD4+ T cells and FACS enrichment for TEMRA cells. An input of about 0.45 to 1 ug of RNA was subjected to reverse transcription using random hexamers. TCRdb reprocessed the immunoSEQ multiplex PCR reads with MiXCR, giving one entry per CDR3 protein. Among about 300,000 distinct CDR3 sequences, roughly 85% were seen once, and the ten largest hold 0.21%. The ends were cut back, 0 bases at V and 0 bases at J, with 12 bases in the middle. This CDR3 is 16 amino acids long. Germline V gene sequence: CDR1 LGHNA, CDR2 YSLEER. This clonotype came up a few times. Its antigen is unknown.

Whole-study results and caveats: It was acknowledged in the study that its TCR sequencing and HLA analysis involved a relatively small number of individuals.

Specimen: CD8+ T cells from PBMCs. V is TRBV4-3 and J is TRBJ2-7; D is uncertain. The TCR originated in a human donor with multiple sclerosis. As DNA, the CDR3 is TGCGCCAGCAGCCAAGATAATACTCAAAGCTCCTACGAGCAGTACTTC. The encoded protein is CASSQDNTQSSYEQYF.